The present T cell receptor (beta chain) was sequenced within a study of blood T cells in healthy people across ages. General observations from the study: Roughly linear age-related decline in beta diversity appeared, significant by age 40.

Next came a second PCR, run for about 6 to 12 cycles, which used a sample-barcoded 5' primer along with a J-beta primer mix. TCRdb passed the 5' RACE reads through MiXCR, listing each CDR3 protein once. The sample holds about 1.8 million distinct CDR3 sequences; around 50% are singletons and the top ten take less than 2.5%. About this clonotype itself: Its antigen is as yet unknown.

In terms of origin and age, donors were healthy Caucasian individuals from Russia aged about 6 to 90. Every donor provided around 9.5 milliliters of peripheral blood. PBMCs were isolated at a quantity of at least 6 million per sample. Trimming removed 2 bases from V and 9 bases from J; junction bases left unmatched: 11. Germline assignment: CDR1 SGHTA and CDR2 FQGNSA. This CDR3 is built from 17 residues. The chain uses TRBV7-2 and TRBJ2-4; 12 bases agree with TRBD2. The sequencing input was blood. The clonotype originates from a middle-aged woman in good health. Here the CDR3 reads CASSLPMTSGGLSIQYF. The CDR3 nucleotides are TGTGCCAGCAGCTTACCGATGACTAGCGGGGGCCTTTCCATTCAGTACTTC. The whole variable domain, filled in from reference TRBV7-2 and TRBJ2-4, reads GAGVSQSPSNKVTEKGKDVELRCDPISGHTALYWYRQSLGQGLEFLIYFQGNSAPDKSGLPSDRFSAERTGGSVSTLTIQRTQQEDSAVYLCASSLPMTSGGLSIQYFGAGTRLSVL.